The clone carrying this T cell receptor (beta chain) is a singleton in its sample. Its specificity is not known. The sample belongs to a study of human T cells and chemical hapten exposure. Study-level information: Sensitization involved placing 2% DPC onto an approximately 2 cm by approximately 2 cm region of upper inner arm skin.

TCRdb re-analysed the RACE reads in MiXCR, keeping a single row per CDR3 protein. The profile covers tens of thousands of distinct CDR3 sequences, with roughly 11% appearing a single time and more than 1.5% taken by the ten largest. General observations from the study: Compared with pre-sensitization or healthy control sets, expanded TCRs clustered more. Patch test scores rose with PT1 expanded TCR counts, a positive correlation.

Germline assignment: CDR1 DFQATT and CDR2 SNEGSKA (reference sequence). The CDR3 is 16 residues long. With 4 bases clipped from V and 3 bases from J, the junction kept 10 bases outside the gene matches. The sample's time point: patch test 2, 6 weeks after DPC sensitization. Treatment given: therapeutic diphenylcyclopropenone sensitization with weekly scalp DPC. The V and J genes are TRBV20-1 and TRBJ2-4; TRBD1 agrees at 9 bases. The material was whole blood, obtained in connection with sensitization to the hapten diphenylcyclopropenone (DPC). This TCR was recovered from a man aged 18 to 30 with alopecia areata. Some clones in this sample may be carry-over from other donors' samples. This chain's CDR3 is CSATETRTGDKNIQYF. The CDR3, as DNA: TGCAGTGCTACCGAGACTAGGACAGGGGACAAAAACATTCAGTACTTC.